This TCR beta chain derives from a study of T-cell memory formation after mild COVID-19. The wider study: TCR clusters were mostly donor specific. General study points: In second-wave clones peaking day 37, SARS-CoV-2 specificity remained unconfirmed. Clones contracting across day 15 to 85 had a balanced CD4/CD8 profile; later expanding clones leaned CD4+.

V was trimmed by 7 bases and J by 2 bases, leaving 15 bases between them. There are 15 residues in the CDR3. Constant-segment primers and 5'RACE yielded cDNA libraries for TCR alpha and TCR beta, each carrying sample barcodes and UMIs. TCRdb re-called the 5' RACE reads with MiXCR, one entry per CDR3 protein. The sample shows around 300,000 distinct CDR3 sequences, around 15% of them seen only once. Regarding this clonotype: Its antigen is unknown.

The clonotype originates from a man aged 18-30 years who had mild COVID-19 (a few samples of this study predate the infection). Cell type and time point are not known. J is TRBJ1-5 and V is TRBV12-3 or TRBV12-4, with a weak D call TRBD1 (6 bases). The material sequenced was PBMCs or a T cell subset sorted from them (not recorded which). CDR3 DNA: TGTGCCAGCACCCCTTGGACAGTGTGCAATCAGCCCCAGCATTTT. Translated, it gives CASTPWTVCNQPQHF.